A selection of T cell receptor beta chains follows, all from one sample in a study of T cells in Graves' hyperthyroidism and ophthalmopathy. TCRdb fed the multiplex PCR reads into MiXCR, producing one record per CDR3 protein. The sample yields roughly 500,000 distinct CDR3 sequences, about 22% seen once. Sequenced material: blood. These receptors were obtained from a woman in her seventies with Graves' ophthalmopathy. Both conserved end residues are part of each CDR3. The D gene is left open where the match is weak. For some rows the clone size is stated as once, few or many, or as a class when expanded; others skip it.

cdr3_aa cdr3_nt j_call d_call clone_size v_call
CASSPQGIDNQPQHF TGTGCCAGCAGTCCACAGGGAATAGATAATCAGCCCCAGCATTTT TRBJ1-5 . many TRBV12-3/TRBV12-4
CASSLGGTRSDTQYF TGTGCCAGCAGCTTGGGGGGGACGCGGTCAGATACGCAGTATTTT TRBJ2-3 TRBD2 . TRBV11-3
CASSQDASGRGQYF TGTGCCAGCAGCCAAGATGCTAGCGGGAGGGGGCAGTACTTC TRBJ2-7 TRBD2 . TRBV3-1
CASSRGIAGGPDTQYF TGTGCCAGCAGCCGTGGGATAGCGGGAGGCCCAGATACGCAGTATTTT TRBJ2-3 TRBD2 few TRBV7-3
CASSNPNRVSIRATDTQYF TGTGCCAGCAGTAACCCTAACAGGGTTTCGATAAGGGCCACAGATACGCAGTATTTT TRBJ2-3 . few TRBV6-2/TRBV6-3
CASSARTGVWYGYTF TGTGCCAGCAGTGCCCGGACAGGGGTTTGGTATGGCTACACCTTC TRBJ1-2 TRBD1 few TRBV28
CASSPNQDRTKEAFF TGCGCCAGCAGCCCTAACCAGGACCGGACAAAGGAAGCTTTCTTT TRBJ1-1 . few TRBV5-1
CASSMDRGDNQPQHF TGTGCCAGTAGTATGGACAGGGGGGACAATCAGCCCCAGCATTTT TRBJ1-5 TRBD1 . TRBV19
CASRLREIPNEQFF TGTGCCAGCAGGCTCAGGGAAATTCCCAATGAGCAGTTCTTC TRBJ2-1 . many TRBV12-3/TRBV12-4
CSASTGGARETQYF TGCAGTGCTTCAACAGGGGGCGCGAGAGAGACCCAGTACTTC TRBJ2-5 TRBD1 few TRBV20-1
CASSKAGAIPSGELFF TGTGCCAGCTCGAAAGCCGGGGCGATTCCTAGCGGGGAGCTGTTTTTT TRBJ2-2 . many TRBV6-1
CASSFDRGLQSRTDTQYF TGCGCCAGCAGCTTTGACAGGGGACTACAATCCCGCACAGATACGCAGTATTTT TRBJ2-3 . few TRBV5-1
CSARETGLGAFF TGCAGTGCTAGAGAGACAGGCCTCGGAGCTTTCTTT TRBJ1-1 . many TRBV20-1
CASSIGQGENQPQHF TGTGCCAGCAGCATTGGACAGGGAGAGAATCAGCCCCAGCATTTT TRBJ1-5 TRBD1 . TRBV6-1
CAISDGILYGYTF TGTGCCATCAGTGATGGGATTCTCTATGGCTACACCTTC TRBJ1-2 . . TRBV10-3
CASFVSGRAGTGELFF TGTGCCAGTTTCGTTAGCGGGAGGGCTGGCACCGGGGAGCTGTTTTTT TRBJ2-2 TRBD2 few TRBV19
CASSPRLAGFYNEQFF TGTGCCAGCAGTCCGAGACTAGCGGGGTTCTACAATGAGCAGTTCTTC TRBJ2-1 TRBD2 . TRBV27
CASSLPHRTSWDRSSSYNEQFF TGCGCCAGCAGCTTGCCCCATCGTACCTCCTGGGACAGGTCGAGCTCCTACAATGAGCAGTTCTTC TRBJ2-1 TRBD1 many TRBV5-1
CSARDWGQGRQETQYF TGCAGTGCTAGAGATTGGGGGCAGGGTAGACAAGAGACCCAGTACTTC TRBJ2-5 . . TRBV20-1
CASRPRSSGDYNEQFF TGTGCCAGTAGACCCAGGTCTAGCGGGGACTACAATGAGCAGTTCTTC TRBJ2-1 TRBD2 few TRBV19
CASSQLRPGQGAGETQYF TGTGCCAGCAGTCAACTCCGGCCGGGACAGGGGGCGGGGGAGACCCAGTACTTC TRBJ2-5 TRBD1 . TRBV28
CASSFGQGATEAFF TGTGCCAGCAGCTTCGGGCAGGGTGCCACTGAAGCTTTCTTT TRBJ1-1 . many TRBV11-2
CASSQGGGANSPLHF TGCGCCAGCAGCCAGGGTGGGGGCGCCAACTCACCCCTCCACTTT TRBJ1-6 . . TRBV7-3
CASTMRLAGEASPDTQYF TGCGCCAGCACCATGAGACTAGCGGGAGAGGCATCCCCAGATACGCAGTATTTT TRBJ2-3 TRBD2 . TRBV5-1
CASSIVVGYGYTF TGTGCCAGCAGTATCGTGGTCGGCTATGGCTACACCTTC TRBJ1-2 . many TRBV6-2/TRBV6-3
CASSPWTESSGNTIYF TGCGCCAGCAGCCCTTGGACGGAGTCCTCTGGAAACACCATATATTTT TRBJ1-3 . . TRBV5-1
CASAPGQGHYNEQFF TGTGCCAGCGCACCGGGACAGGGACATTACAATGAGCAGTTCTTC TRBJ2-1 TRBD1 . TRBV5-6
CATRGTWGGQGVNEQFF TGTGCCACCCGGGGGACCTGGGGGGGACAGGGGGTTAATGAGCAGTTCTTC TRBJ2-1 TRBD1 few TRBV19
CASSRGGQGTYEQYF TGTGCCAGCAGTCGAGGGGGACAGGGGACCTACGAGCAGTACTTC TRBJ2-7 TRBD1 many TRBV6-1
CASWGGYEQYF TGTGCCAGCTGGGGTGGTTACGAGCAGTACTTC TRBJ2-7 . . TRBV7-9
CASSLASHQPQHF TGTGCCAGCAGTTTAGCGTCTCATCAGCCCCAGCATTTT TRBJ1-5 . many TRBV12-3/TRBV12-4
CASSQGTSGSSTGELFF TGTGCCAGCAGCCAGGGGACTAGCGGGAGTAGCACCGGGGAGCTGTTTTTT TRBJ2-2 TRBD2 few TRBV3-1
CASSLAEEGAKTQYF TGTGCCAGCAGCTTAGCGGAGGAGGGTGCCAAGACCCAGTACTTC TRBJ2-5 . many TRBV11-1
CASSFSGGHWVNEQFF TGTGCCAGCAGCTTCAGCGGGGGACATTGGGTCAATGAGCAGTTCTTC TRBJ2-1 TRBD2 . TRBV6-1
CASTPTLNTEAFF TGTGCCAGCACCCCGACTCTCAACACTGAAGCTTTCTTT TRBJ1-1 . few TRBV6-1
CASSLGARRGYTF TGTGCCAGCAGCTTGGGGGCAAGGCGTGGCTACACCTTC TRBJ1-2 . many TRBV7-2
CASREGYSPLHF TGTGCCAGCAGGGAAGGTTATTCACCCCTCCACTTT TRBJ1-6 . once TRBV25-1
CASSLEIAYGYTF TGTGCCAGCAGTTTAGAAATAGCCTATGGCTACACCTTC TRBJ1-2 . . TRBV12-3/TRBV12-4
CASSEGTSGSSYNEQFF TGTGCCAGCAGCGAAGGGACTAGCGGGAGCTCCTACAATGAGCAGTTCTTC TRBJ2-1 TRBD2 many TRBV11-3
CASTEAAGAHYNEQFF TGTGCCAGCACCGAGGCGGCGGGAGCGCACTACAATGAGCAGTTCTTC TRBJ2-1 TRBD2 . TRBV6-2/TRBV6-3
CASSQEVAGGSYEQYF TGTGCCAGCAGCCAAGAAGTAGCGGGAGGTTCCTACGAGCAGTACTTC TRBJ2-7 TRBD2 . TRBV3-1
CASSEVNEKLFF TGTGCCAGCAGTGAAGTAAATGAAAAACTGTTTTTT TRBJ1-4 . many TRBV6-1
CASSLSPPYGQFF TGTGCCAGCAGCTTATCCCCCCCATATGGGCAGTTCTTC TRBJ2-1 . . TRBV7-8
CASSLELYGYTF TGTGCCAGCAGTTTAGAGCTGTATGGCTACACCTTC TRBJ1-2 . many TRBV12-3/TRBV12-4
CASSLGLKHQPQHF TGTGCCAGCAGTTTAGGGTTGAAACATCAGCCCCAGCATTTT TRBJ1-5 . many TRBV28
CASSYSAGQGIYNEQFF TGTGCCAGCAGTTACTCTGCGGGACAGGGAATCTACAATGAGCAGTTCTTC TRBJ2-1 TRBD1 many TRBV6-2/TRBV6-3
CASTGMGTEAFF TGTGCCAGCACAGGGATGGGGACTGAAGCTTTCTTT TRBJ1-1 . . TRBV6-1
CASSHVWGTGSSGNTIYF TGTGCCAGCAGCCACGTTTGGGGGACGGGTTCCTCTGGAAACACCATATATTTT TRBJ1-3 . . TRBV7-9
CSARAPFATDTQYF TGCAGTGCTAGAGCACCGTTTGCCACAGATACGCAGTATTTT TRBJ2-3 . many TRBV20-1
CAISSGQELETQYF TGTGCCATCAGTTCGGGACAGGAGCTAGAGACCCAGTACTTC TRBJ2-5 TRBD1 many TRBV10-3
CASSKVPPRTEAFF TGTGCCAGTAGTAAAGTCCCCCCCCGGACTGAAGCTTTCTTT TRBJ1-1 . few TRBV19
CAWSLAGYTF TGTGCCTGGAGTCTAGCCGGCTACACCTTC TRBJ1-2 . few TRBV30
CAWTDGTNYGYTF TGTGCCTGGACTGACGGCACTAACTATGGCTACACCTTC TRBJ1-2 . many TRBV30